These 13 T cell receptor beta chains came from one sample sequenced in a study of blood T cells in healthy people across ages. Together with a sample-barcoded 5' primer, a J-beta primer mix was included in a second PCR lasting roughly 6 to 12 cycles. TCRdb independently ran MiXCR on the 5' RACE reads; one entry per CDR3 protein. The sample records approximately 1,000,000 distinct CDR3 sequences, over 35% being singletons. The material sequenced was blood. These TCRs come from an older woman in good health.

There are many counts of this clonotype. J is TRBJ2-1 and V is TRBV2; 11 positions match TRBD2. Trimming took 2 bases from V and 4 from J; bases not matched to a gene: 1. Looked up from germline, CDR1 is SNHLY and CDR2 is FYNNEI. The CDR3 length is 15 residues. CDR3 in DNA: TGTGCCAGCAGTGAACTAGCGGGAGGTTACAATGAGCAGTTCTTC. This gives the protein CASSELAGGYNEQFF. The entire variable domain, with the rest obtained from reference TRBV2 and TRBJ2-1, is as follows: EPEVTQTPSHQVTQMGQEVILRCVPISNHLYFYWYRQILGQKVEFLVSFYNNEISEKSEIFDDQFSVERPDGSNFTLKIRSTKLEDSAMYFCASSELAGGYNEQFFGPGTRLTVL.

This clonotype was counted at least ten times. CDR3 loop: CASTPAGAAADTQYF. The DNA of the CDR3 is TGCGCCAGCACCCCCGCAGGGGCTGCGGCAGATACGCAGTATTTT. This rearrangement joins TRBV5-1 to TRBJ2-3; a weak D match, TRBD1 (6 bases). This CDR3 contains 15 residues. Trimming removed 6 bases at V and 4 bases at J, with 18 bases between. The germline gives CDR1 SGHRS, CDR2 YFSETQ.

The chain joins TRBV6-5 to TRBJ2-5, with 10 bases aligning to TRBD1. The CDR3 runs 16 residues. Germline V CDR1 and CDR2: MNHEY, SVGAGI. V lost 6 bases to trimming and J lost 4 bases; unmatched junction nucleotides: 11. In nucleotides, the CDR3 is TGTGCCAGCAGGCGACGGACAGGGGGGTTTAGAGAGACCCAGTACTTC. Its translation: CASRRRTGGFRETQYF.

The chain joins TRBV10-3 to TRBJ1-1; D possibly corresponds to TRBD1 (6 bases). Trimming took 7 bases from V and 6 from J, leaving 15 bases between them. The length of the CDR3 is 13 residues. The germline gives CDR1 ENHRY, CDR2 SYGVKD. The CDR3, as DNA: TGTGCCATCAAGTCACAGGGTTTCCCTGAAGCTTTCTTT. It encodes CAIKSQGFPEAFF.

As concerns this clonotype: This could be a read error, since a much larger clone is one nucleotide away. DNA of the CDR3: TGTGCCAGCAACCAAGATGGGAGCGGGGGAGAGACCCAGTACTTC. Amino acid sequence: CASNQDGSGGETQYF. The rearrangement joins TRBV4-2 to TRBJ2-5; 8 positions agree with TRBD2. Germline CDR1 LGHNA, CDR2 YNFKEQ. The CDR3 is made up of 15 amino acids.

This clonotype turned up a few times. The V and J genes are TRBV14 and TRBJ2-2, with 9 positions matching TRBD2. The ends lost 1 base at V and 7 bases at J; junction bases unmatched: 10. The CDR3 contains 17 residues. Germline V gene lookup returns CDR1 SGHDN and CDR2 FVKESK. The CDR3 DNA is TGTGCCAGCAGCCAAGCGGGTAGCGGGAGTGTCGGCGGGGAGCTGTTTTTT. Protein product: CASSQAGSGSVGGELFF. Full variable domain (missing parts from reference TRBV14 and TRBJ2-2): EAGVTQFPSHSVIEKGQTVTLRCDPISGHDNLYWYRRVMGKEIKFLLHFVKESKQDESGMPNNRFLAERTGGTYSTLKVQPAELEDSGVYFCASSQAGSGSVGGELFFGEGSRLTVL.

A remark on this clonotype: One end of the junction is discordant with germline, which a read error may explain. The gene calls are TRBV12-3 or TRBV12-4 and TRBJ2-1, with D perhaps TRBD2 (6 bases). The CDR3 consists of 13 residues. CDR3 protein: CASAGLLPNKQFF. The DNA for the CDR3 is TGTGCCAGCGCGGGACTCCTCCCCAATAAGCAGTTCTTC.

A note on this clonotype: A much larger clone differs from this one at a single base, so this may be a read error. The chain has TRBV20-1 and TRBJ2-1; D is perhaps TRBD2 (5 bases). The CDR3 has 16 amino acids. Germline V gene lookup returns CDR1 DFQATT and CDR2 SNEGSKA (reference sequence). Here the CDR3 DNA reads TGCAGTGCCAGCGGCCGGCCCGGCGGGTTGAACAATGAGCAGTTGTTC. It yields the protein CSASGRPGGLNNEQLF.

For the CDR3, the DNA is TGTGCCAGCAGTGGGTTCCACTCTGGGGCCAACGTCCTGACTTTC. It specifies CASSGFHSGANVLTF. The chain has TRBV12-3 or TRBV12-4 and TRBJ2-6; D is unclear. CDR3 length equals 15 residues. V lost 5 bases and J 0 bases, leaving 8 bases between the germline ends.

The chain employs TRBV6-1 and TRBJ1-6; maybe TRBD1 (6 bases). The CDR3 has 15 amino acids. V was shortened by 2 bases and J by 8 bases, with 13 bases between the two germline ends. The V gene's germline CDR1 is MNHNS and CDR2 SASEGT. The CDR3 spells CASSELAQGHSPLHF. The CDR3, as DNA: TGTGCCAGCAGTGAACTGGCCCAGGGGCATTCACCCCTCCACTTT.

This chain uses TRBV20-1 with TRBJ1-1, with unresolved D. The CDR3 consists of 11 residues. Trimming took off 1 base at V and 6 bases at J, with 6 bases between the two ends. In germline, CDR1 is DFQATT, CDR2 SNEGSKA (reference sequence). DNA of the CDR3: TGCAGTGCTAGAGTGGTTGCTGAAGCTTTCTTT. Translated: CSARVVAEAFF.

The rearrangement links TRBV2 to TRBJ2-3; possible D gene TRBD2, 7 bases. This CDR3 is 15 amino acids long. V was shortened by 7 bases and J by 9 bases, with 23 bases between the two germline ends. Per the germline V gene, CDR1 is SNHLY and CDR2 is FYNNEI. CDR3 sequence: CASNSPSGEGGTQYF. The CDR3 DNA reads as TGTGCCAGCAACAGCCCCAGCGGAGAGGGGGGGACGCAGTATTTT.

The CDR3 coding sequence is TGTGCCAGCAGCCAAAGACTAGCGGGAGATACGCAGTATTTT. Residues: CASSQRLAGDTQYF. The chain carries TRBV4-2 and TRBJ2-3, with 10 nucleotides matching TRBD2. Germline CDR1 and CDR2: LGHNA and YNFKEQ. The CDR3 contains 14 residues. V dropped 2 bases and J dropped 5; count of bases not matched to a gene: 1.